A single sample gave rise to the 21 T cell receptor beta chains below, sequenced in a study of regulatory T cells in long-lasting Graves disease (dated by TCRdb to the early 2020s). Receptor libraries were prepared by multiplex PCR. The sequencing machine was an Illumina HiSeq 4000. TCR beta libraries were built with iRepertoire HTBI primers and Arm-PCR amplification of CDR3 regions. TCRdb reworked the public reads: Q25 trimming with fastp, MiXCR clone assembly, productive beta chains retained. Merged by CDR3 protein, the rows form single entries marked with the most common genes and DNA. This sample lists over 500,000 distinct CDR3 sequences; approximately 16% were detected once. The top ten hold 12% of the sample. The intended sense of this specimen's time point label: newly diagnosed GD, antithyroid drugs for less than 3 months. For both TCR sequencing and RNA sequencing, RNA was extracted from PBMCs using TRIzol.

These same records also appear under a second study, on T cells in Graves' hyperthyroidism and ophthalmopathy.

The sequences come from peripheral blood mononuclear cells (PBMCs), collected at new diagnosis, from a patient treated with antithyroid drugs. Source of these receptors: a young man with Graves disease. Donor details come from another sample of the same person, matched by shared clones.

This chain joins TRBV19 and TRBJ2-5, with 15 bases identical to TRBD2. Trimming removed 4 bases from V and 3 bases from J; junction bases left unmatched: 3. Germline V gene sequence: CDR1 LNHDA, CDR2 SQIVND (reference sequence). This CDR3 has 16 amino acids. The CDR3 sequence: CASSRTSGRAKETQYF. Written as DNA, the CDR3 is TGTGCCAGTAGTAGGACTAGCGGGAGGGCCAAAGAGACCCAGTACTTC.

This clonotype came up a few times. The gene calls are TRBV18 and TRBJ1-1; D remains ambiguous. The CDR3 is 15 amino acids. Germline CDR1 KGHSH, CDR2 LQKENI. The germline V and J ends were trimmed by 0 bases and 1 base, with 9 bases remaining between them. For the CDR3, the DNA is TGTGCCAGCTCACCACCTGGCCGACCGAACACTGAAGCTTTCTTT. As protein: CASSPPGRPNTEAFF.

V and J are TRBV6-2 or TRBV6-3 and TRBJ2-7; 7 positions agree with TRBD2. This CDR3 contains 15 residues. Trimming at V came to 5 bases and at J to 0 bases, leaving 7 bases not matched to a gene. The germline gives CDR1 MNHEY, CDR2 SVGEGT. The DNA of the CDR3 is TGTGCCAGCAGTGAAGTTGGCGGGAGCTCCTACGAGCAGTACTTC. Residues: CASSEVGGSSYEQYF.

This rearrangement joins TRBV6-1 to TRBJ2-4; 8 bases fit TRBD1. V lost 6 bases, J lost 0 bases, and 1 base stayed unmatched. CDR1 MNHNS and CDR2 SASEGT come from the germline V gene. The CDR3 loop spans 14 amino acids. The CDR3 coding sequence is TGTGCCAGCAGCAGGGGGCAAGCCAAAAACATTCAGTACTTC. Its translation is CASSRGQAKNIQYF.

This clonotype was recorded many times. The V and J genes are TRBV20-1 and TRBJ2-1; D remains ambiguous. This CDR3 is 13 amino acids long. CDR1 and CDR2 (germline): DFQATT, SNEGSKA (reference sequence). With 6 bases removed from V and 8 bases from J, the gap between germline ends came to 17 bases. The CDR3 loop reads CSASGPLGDEQFF. The DNA for the CDR3 is TGCAGTGCCTCGGGCCCCCTCGGTGATGAGCAGTTCTTC.

The chain is built from TRBV7-9 and TRBJ2-1; unclear D gene. This CDR3 contains 15 residues. V dropped 3 bases and J dropped 9 bases, with 18 bases sitting between them. CDR1 and CDR2 from the germline V gene are SEHNR and FQNEAQ (reference sequence). The CDR3 DNA sequence: TGTGCCAGCAGCTTTTCTCCGGATACTGTGGTTGAGCAGTTCTTC. Translated: CASSFSPDTVVEQFF.

This clonotype came up a few times. The chain combines TRBV20-1 with TRBJ1-5; no reliable D call. The length of the CDR3 is 12 residues. Germline V gives CDR1 DFQATT, CDR2 SNEGSKA (reference sequence). Deletions cut 0 bases from V and 5 bases from J, with 5 bases between. The CDR3 sequence is CSARDVDQPQHF. DNA for the CDR3: TGCAGTGCTAGAGACGTGGATCAGCCCCAGCATTTT.

This clonotype was counted between two and nine times. The chain is built from TRBV30 and TRBJ2-7; TRBD2 agrees at 14 bases. Trimming removed 2 bases from V and 5 bases from J; junction bases left unmatched: 8. CDR1 and CDR2 (germline): GTSNPN, SVGIG (reference sequence). The CDR3 covers 16 residues. Written as DNA, the CDR3 is TGTGCCTGGAGTCCTGGGACTAGCGGGAGAGGCGACGAGCAGTACTTC. It yields the protein CAWSPGTSGRGDEQYF.

This clonotype was counted only a few times. The chain is built from TRBV18 and TRBJ2-2; 11 bases map to TRBD2. Per the germline V gene, CDR1 is KGHSH and CDR2 is LQKENI. The V gene end was trimmed by 3 bases and the J gene end by 1 base; junction bases not matched to a gene: 7. The CDR3 totals 18 residues. The DNA for the CDR3 is TGTGCCAGCTCACCCCAGCGACTAGCGGGGATGAACACCGGGGAGCTGTTTTTT. As protein: CASSPQRLAGMNTGELFF.

At least ten counts were recorded for this clonotype. J is TRBJ2-3 and V is TRBV13; D is uncertain. Trimming cost V 1 base and J 0 bases, with 11 bases left between them. Germline CDR1 reads PRHDT; CDR2 reads FYEKMQ (reference sequence). CDR3 size: 16 residues. CDR3 residues: CASSLAPGPSTDTQYF. CDR3 bases: TGTGCCAGCAGCTTAGCCCCGGGCCCGAGCACAGATACGCAGTATTTT.

This clonotype has just a few counts. The chain uses TRBV6-2 or TRBV6-3 and TRBJ1-4; tentative D call: TRBD1 (5 bases). The CDR3 extends over 16 amino acids. Germline lookup yields CDR1 MNHEY and CDR2 SVGEGT. The V gene lost 5 bases and the J gene lost 0 bases, with 13 bases spanning the gap. CDR3 residues: CASSARKGTTNEKLFF. The DNA for the CDR3 is TGTGCCAGCAGTGCTCGAAAGGGGACAACTAATGAAAAACTGTTTTTT.

This clonotype was counted a few times. This chain links TRBV5-1 with TRBJ1-1; D is possibly TRBD1 (5 bases). Per germline, CDR1 SGHRS and CDR2 YFSETQ. This CDR3 has 14 amino acids. Trimming took off 0 bases at V and 3 bases at J, with 9 bases between the two ends. CDR3 DNA: TGCGCCAGCAGCTTGGGACAGACCTACACTGAAGCTTTCTTT. Encoded protein: CASSLGQTYTEAFF.

In this sample, this clonotype turned up many times. The rearrangement uses TRBV30 and TRBJ2-3; no clear D gene. This CDR3 has 13 residues. The V and J ends lost 6 bases and 4 bases respectively, with 14 bases between them. Germline CDR1 and CDR2: GTSNPN and SVGIG (reference sequence). The CDR3 is CACPLFGADTQYF. The CDR3 DNA is TGTGCCTGCCCCCTATTCGGCGCAGATACGCAGTATTTT.

This clonotype was seen ten or more times. J is TRBJ2-1 and V is TRBV6-5, with D possibly matching TRBD1 (5 bases). The CDR3 is 13 amino acids. CDR1 and CDR2 (germline): MNHEY, SVGAGI. V lost 2 bases and J 6 bases, leaving 8 bases between the germline ends. The DNA of the CDR3 is TGTGCCAGCAGTTACGCAGGGTTCAATGAGCAGTTCTTC. It is translated as CASSYAGFNEQFF.

At least ten counts were recorded for this clonotype. This chain uses TRBV12-5 with TRBJ2-1; no clear D. The CDR3 contains 12 residues. The ends were cut back, 8 bases at V and 10 bases at J, with 15 bases in the middle. Germline V gives CDR1 LGHNT, CDR2 FRNRAP. The CDR3 protein is CASRWGTNEQFF. CDR3 DNA sequence: TGTGCTAGTCGCTGGGGAACAAACGAGCAGTTCTTC. The full variable domain, completed using reference TRBV12-5 and TRBJ2-1, is DARVTQTPRHKVTEMGQEVTMRCQPILGHNTVFWYRQTMMQGLELLAYFRNRAPLDDSGMPKDRFSAEMPDATLATLKIQPSEPRDSAVYFCASRWGTNEQFFGPGTRLTVL.

Details on this clonotype: At one boundary the junction diverges from the germline segment, which might be a read error. The chain is built from TRBV7-6 and TRBJ2-7, with 7 positions matching TRBD2. Germline lookup yields CDR1 SGHVS and CDR2 FNYEAQ. The CDR3 runs 16 residues. The CDR3 nucleotides are TGTGCCAGCTCACCTACCCCGGGACTAAACCCCTACGAGCAGTGCTTC. The encoded protein is CASSPTPGLNPYEQCF.

Points on this clonotype: With a much larger clone just one base away, this may be a read error. The chain combines TRBV6-2 or TRBV6-3 with TRBJ2-2; TRBD1 agrees at 7 bases. The CDR3 runs to 17 residues. With 5 bases clipped from V and 3 bases from J, the junction kept 12 bases outside the gene matches. In germline, CDR1 is MNHEY, CDR2 SVGEGT. The CDR3 DNA reads as TGTGCCAGCAGTCACCCGCGAGGGGGCAGTGACACCGGGGAGCTGTTTTTT. Its translation: CASSHPRGGSDTGELFF.

V and J are TRBV4-1 and TRBJ2-1; D is unclear. The germline V gene encodes CDR1 MGHRA and CDR2 YSYEKL. The ends were cut back, 0 bases at V and 4 bases at J, with 13 bases in the middle. The CDR3 runs 16 residues. This CDR3 reads CASSQDPTGLYNEQFF. As DNA, the CDR3 is TGCGCCAGCAGCCAAGATCCGACCGGTTTGTACAATGAGCAGTTCTTC.

There are many counts of this clonotype. The chain carries TRBV6-9 and TRBJ2-3; 9 bases are shared with TRBD2. The CDR3 covers 15 residues. Germline loops: CDR1 MNHGY, CDR2 SVAAGI. The V and J ends lost 3 bases and 4 bases, in that order; junction bases with no gene match: 5. In nucleotides, the CDR3 is TGTGCCAGCAGTTACTCAGCGGGAGGCGCAGATACGCAGTATTTT. Encoded protein: CASSYSAGGADTQYF.

This clonotype was recorded many times. This chain joins TRBV28 and TRBJ2-1; D unresolved. The V gene lost 10 bases and the J gene lost 10 bases, with 17 bases spanning the gap. Germline-derived CDR1 and CDR2 are MDHEN and SYDVKM. The length of the CDR3 is 12 residues. The CDR3 DNA follows: TGTGCCACCTCACGCTCAATTCGGGAGCAGTTCTTC. Its protein is CATSRSIREQFF.

The chain is built from TRBV30 and TRBJ1-1; D remains ambiguous. The germline V gene has CDR1 GTSNPN and CDR2 SVGIG (reference sequence). The germline V and J ends were trimmed by 4 bases and 6 bases, with 12 bases remaining between them. The length of the CDR3 is 12 residues. In DNA form, the CDR3 reads TGTGCCTGGACAAAGAGACCCCCTGAAGCTTTCTTT. Residues: CAWTKRPPEAFF. Filled out from reference TRBV30 and TRBJ1-1, the complete variable domain reads SQTIHQWPATLVQPVGSPLSLECTVEGTSNPNLYWYRQAAGRGLQLLFYSVGIGQISSEVPQNLSASRPQDRQFILSSKKLLLSDSGFYLCAWTKRPPEAFFGQGTRLTVV.